This record covers a single T cell receptor beta chain. Among the healthy controls, all of them blood donors, the median age was around 59 years (range roughly 20-75) and about 60% were female. Sequencing was performed with immunoSEQ multiplex PCR; in TCRdb, only in-frame clones are kept and a portion is missing. The sample has tens of thousands of clones; around 83% are singletons. The germline CDR1 and CDR2 sequences are SGDLS and YYNGEE. Trimming pared 0 bases from V and 7 bases from J, leaving 14 bases between. The CDR3 consists of 15 residues. These data belong to a study of somatic mutations in cytotoxic T cells in rheumatoid arthritis.

Source material: CD8+ T cells sorted from blood. The rearrangement links TRBV9 to TRBJ1-5; D is possibly TRBD1 (6 bases). The receptor was derived from a woman in her forties or fifties in good health. CDR3 in DNA: TGTGCCAGCAGCGTAGGAGGGGGGGTAGGACAGCCCCAGCATTTT. Protein sequence: CASSVGGGVGQPQHF.